One and the same sample provided the 6 T cell receptor beta chains below, sequenced in a study of cytomegalovirus exposure and HLA in healthy donors. 60 Vbeta and 13 Jbeta primers were used in PCR. This table comes from immunoSEQ multiplex PCR, and its TCRdb copy is limited to in-frame clones, with some not included. The listing contains some 120,000 clones. Input material: PBMCs. The receptors were sampled from a man aged 25 to 45 in good health and CMV-seronegative.

The chain joins TRBV19 to TRBJ2-5; 15 bases are shared with TRBD2. The CDR3 consists of 18 residues. Trimming cost V 5 bases and J 0 bases; bases outside gene matches: 7. CDR1 and CDR2 from the germline V gene are LNHDA and SQIVND (reference sequence). The CDR3 spells CASSPGLAGGPHQETQYF. CDR3 coding DNA: TGTGCCAGTAGTCCTGGACTAGCGGGGGGGCCTCACCAAGAGACCCAGTACTTC.

CDR3 region: CASSQGGNLASPLHF. The CDR3 bases are TGTGCCAGCAGCCAAGGCGGGAATTTGGCTTCACCCCTCCACTTT. V and J are TRBV4-2 and TRBJ1-6; D is unresolved. The CDR3 totals 15 residues. V lost 1 base and J 9 bases, leaving 13 bases between the germline ends. In germline, CDR1 is LGHNA, CDR2 YNFKEQ.

In nucleotides, the CDR3 is TGTGCCAGCAGCTTGTCAGGGAACTATGGCTACACCTTC. Translation: CASSLSGNYGYTF. The chain recombines TRBV5-4 with TRBJ1-2; tentatively, D is TRBD1 (5 bases). V lost 1 base to trimming and J lost 2 bases, with 6 bases between them. The CDR3 consists of 13 residues. The germline V gene has CDR1 SGHNT and CDR2 YYREEE (reference sequence).

This chain uses TRBV21-1 with TRBJ2-7; TRBD2, as called in the table, went unchecked against the DNA. TRBV21-1 is labeled a pseudogene. This CDR3 comprises 17 residues. The CDR3 region has the DNA TGTGCCAGCAGCAAAGAGGGTGGCGGGGTAGGGGACTACGAGCAGTACTTC. It translates to CASSKEGGGVGDYEQYF.

The J gene is TRBJ2-3, the V gene TRBV15; D ambiguous. V lost 1 base, J lost 6 bases, and 8 bases lay in between. Germline V CDR1 and CDR2: LNHNV, YYDKDF (reference sequence). The length of the CDR3 is 13 residues. The CDR3 is CATSRGLEDTQYF. CDR3 coding DNA: TGTGCCACCAGCAGAGGATTGGAGGATACGCAGTATTTT. The variable domain in full, completed from reference TRBV15 and TRBJ2-3, reads DAMVIQNPRYQVTQFGKPVTLSCSQTLNHNVMYWYQQKSSQAPKLLFHYYDKDFNNEADTPDNFQSRRPNTSFCFLDIRSPGLGDTAMYLCATSRGLEDTQYFGPGTRLTVL.

The chain links TRBV7-2 to TRBJ1-2; D is undetermined. V lost 1 base, J lost 0 bases, and 6 bases lay in between. Per the germline V gene, CDR1 is SGHTA and CDR2 is FQGNSA. This CDR3 is built from 14 residues. CDR3 amino acids: CASSLETANYGYTF. Written as DNA, the CDR3 is TGTGCCAGCAGCTTAGAAACGGCTAACTATGGCTACACCTTC. The variable domain in full, with the rest retrieved from reference TRBV7-2 and TRBJ1-2, is GAGVSQSPSNKVTEKGKDVELRCDPISGHTALYWYRQSLGQGLEFLIYFQGNSAPDKSGLPSDRFSAERTGGSVSTLTIQRTQQEDSAVYLCASSLETANYGYTFGSGTRLTVV.